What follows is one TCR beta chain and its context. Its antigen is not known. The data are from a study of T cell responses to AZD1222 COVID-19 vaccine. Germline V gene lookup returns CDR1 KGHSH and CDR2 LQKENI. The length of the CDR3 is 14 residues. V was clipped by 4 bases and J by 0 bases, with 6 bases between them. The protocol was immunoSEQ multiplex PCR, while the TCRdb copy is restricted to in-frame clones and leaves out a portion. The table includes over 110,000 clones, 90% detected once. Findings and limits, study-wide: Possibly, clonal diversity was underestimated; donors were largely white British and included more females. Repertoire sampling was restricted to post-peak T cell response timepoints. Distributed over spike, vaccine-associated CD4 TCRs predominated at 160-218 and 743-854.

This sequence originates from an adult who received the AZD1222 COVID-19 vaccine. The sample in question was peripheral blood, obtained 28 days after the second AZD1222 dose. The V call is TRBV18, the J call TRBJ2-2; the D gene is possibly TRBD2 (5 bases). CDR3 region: CASSRGTNTGELFF. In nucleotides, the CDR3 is TGTGCCAGCTCACGAGGGACGAACACCGGGGAGCTGTTTTTT.